This entry concerns a single TCR beta chain. The antigen remains unidentified. CDR3 size: 13 residues. The germline V gene encodes CDR1 SNHLY and CDR2 FYNNEI. Germline trimming cut 4 bases from V and 10 bases from J; bases unmatched to any gene: 9. Donors were nominally healthy when sampled, though unrecorded immune exposures were likely. These data originate in a study of cytomegalovirus exposure and HLA in healthy donors. Whole-study findings and limits: The investigators catalogued 164 TCR beta chains as cytomegalovirus-associated. In a later analysis, across HLA loci, associated TCR counts were highest for DRB1, lowest for HLA-C. Diagnosis of cytomegalovirus status made by the classifier reportedly showed high specificity and sensitivity.

Both 60 Vbeta primers and 13 Jbeta primers went into the PCR. Libraries were prepared by immunoSEQ multiplex PCR; TCRdb keeps only in-frame clonotypes and omits some of them. The data show 150,000 to 200,000 clones, with around 87% seen just once and around 1.5% held by the top ten. The receptor comes from a woman between 18 and 30 years old in good health and CMV-seronegative. The chain couples TRBV2 to TRBJ1-1; 7 positions agree with TRBD1. Source material: PBMCs. Here the CDR3 DNA reads TGTGCCAGCAGTGGCCGGGACAGAAGTGGAGCTTTCTTT. This encodes CASSGRDRSGAFF.